These 16 T cell receptor beta chains came from one sample sequenced in a study of shared clonotypes between healthy human individuals. Only in-frame clones appear in the TCRdb table, and some are missing; sequencing was by immunoSEQ multiplex PCR. The sample records over a million clones, approximately 80% being singletons. Material: memory CD4+ T cells from PBMCs. Subset of the sample: CD45RA-negative fraction. The receptors here all came from a man aged 18 to 29 in good health. Some clones in this sample may be carry-over from other donors' samples.

This chain links TRBV28 with TRBJ2-7, with D perhaps matching TRBD1 (7 bases). V lost 7 bases and J lost 7, with 14 bases in between. The germline CDR1 and CDR2 sequences are MDHEN and SYDVKM. CDR3 length equals 12 residues. CDR3 loop: CASKEGAGEQYF. The CDR3 bases are TGTGCCAGCAAGGAGGGGGCAGGTGAGCAGTACTTC.

In regard to this clone: This sample also contains other DNA sequences that code for the same CDR3. The V gene is TRBV29-1, the J gene TRBJ2-7, with D uncertain. Germline V gene lookup returns CDR1 SQVTM and CDR2 ANQGSEA. The CDR3 consists of 11 residues. With 7 bases removed from V and 6 bases from J, the gap between germline ends came to 13 bases. DNA for the CDR3: TGCAGCGCCCTTGACCCTCCCGAGCAGTACTTC. Translated, it gives CSALDPPEQYF.

A few counts support this clone. The chain combines TRBV5-1 with TRBJ2-1, with a weak D call TRBD2 (5 bases). Trimming took 4 bases from V and 3 from J, leaving 8 bases between them. The CDR3 extends over 13 amino acids. The V gene's germline CDR1 is SGHRS and CDR2 YFSETQ. The CDR3 nucleotides read TGCGCCAGCAGCACCGGGGACTACAATGAGCAGTTCTTC. It encodes CASSTGDYNEQFF.

This clone appeared a few times. V and J are TRBV27 and TRBJ1-5, with D hard to call. This CDR3 has 13 amino acids. The germline CDR1 and CDR2 sequences are MNHEY and SMNVEV (reference sequence). V lost 9 bases and J 6 bases, leaving 15 bases between the germline ends. The CDR3 DNA reads TGTGCCAGGGTTCCTCAGGAACCTCAGCCCCAGCATTTT. Protein: CARVPQEPQPQHF.

This clone was seen a single time. V usage is TRBV10-3 and J usage is TRBJ2-2; D is unresolved. The CDR3 loop spans 15 amino acids. The V end lost 3 bases, the J end lost 1 base, and 9 bases lay between the germline ends. CDR1 ENHRY and CDR2 SYGVKD come from the germline V gene. CDR3 DNA: TGTGCCATCAGTGATCGGACGGAGAACACCGGGGAGCTGTTTTTT. Translating it yields CAISDRTENTGELFF.

The V gene is TRBV6-5, the J gene TRBJ2-3; TRBD2 matches at 8 bases. This CDR3 is 15 amino acids long. V shed 4 bases, J shed 1 base, and the junction held 4 bases outside the gene matches. Germline V lookup: CDR1 MNHEY, CDR2 SVGAGI. The CDR3 reads CASSLRAGGTDTQYF. DNA of the CDR3: TGTGCCAGCAGTTTACGAGCGGGGGGCACAGATACGCAGTATTTT.

This clone was found many times. V is TRBV5-1 and J is TRBJ1-1, with a possible D match to TRBD1 (5 bases). Germline-derived CDR1 and CDR2 are SGHRS and YFSETQ. This CDR3 comprises 14 residues. V lost 1 base, J lost 4 bases, and 11 bases lay in between. DNA of the CDR3: TGCGCCAGCAGCTTGACAGGAGGTAGCACTGAAGCTTTCTTT. Encoded protein: CASSLTGGSTEAFF.

The gene calls are TRBV28 and TRBJ1-5, with 9 bases matching TRBD1. This CDR3 comprises 17 residues. V dropped 6 bases and J dropped 4; count of bases not matched to a gene: 13. In germline, CDR1 is MDHEN, CDR2 SYDVKM. The CDR3 loop reads CASSPVLGQGTNQPQHF. For the CDR3, the DNA is TGTGCCAGCAGCCCGGTTCTGGGACAGGGAACGAATCAGCCCCAGCATTTT.

This sequence joins TRBV5-1 and TRBJ1-1; D may be TRBD1 (5 bases). With 2 bases removed from V and 1 base from J, the gap between germline ends came to 9 bases. Germline loops: CDR1 SGHRS, CDR2 YFSETQ. The CDR3 length is 14 residues. The CDR3 sequence: CASSFAGQNTEAFF. The CDR3 nucleotides read TGCGCCAGCAGCTTTGCTGGACAGAACACTGAAGCTTTCTTT.

The chain couples TRBV2 to TRBJ2-7; the D gene is possibly TRBD2 (6 bases). The CDR3 spans 14 residues. Per the germline V gene, CDR1 is SNHLY and CDR2 is FYNNEI. Between the trimmed V and J ends, which lost 1 base and 1 base, there was a span of 8 bases. In DNA form, the CDR3 reads TGTGCCAGCAGTGAAGTAGCGGCATCCTACGAGCAGTACTTC. Translated: CASSEVAASYEQYF. The whole variable domain, remainder taken from reference TRBV2 and TRBJ2-7, is EPEVTQTPSHQVTQMGQEVILRCVPISNHLYFYWYRQILGQKVEFLVSFYNNEISEKSEIFDDQFSVERPDGSNFTLKIRSTKLEDSAMYFCASSEVAASYEQYFGPGTRLTVT.

This rearrangement joins TRBV18 to TRBJ2-2; TRBD2 aligns across 9 bases. V lost 2 bases and J lost 7; bases outside the gene matches: 11. The CDR3 is 17 residues long. CDR1 is KGHSH and CDR2 is LQKENI in the germline V gene. This CDR3 is CASSPRGLAGLIGELFF. DNA of the CDR3: TGTGCCAGCTCACCAAGAGGCCTAGCGGGACTGATCGGGGAGCTGTTTTTT.

The chain employs TRBV19 and TRBJ2-1, with D uncertain. V was pared by 1 base and J by 6 bases, with 16 bases between. CDR3 length: 16 residues. Germline CDR1 reads LNHDA; CDR2 reads SQIVND (reference sequence). The CDR3 region has the DNA TGTGCCAGTAGTATAGCGGGCAGCAGATTACTCAATGAGCAGTTCTTC. The encoded protein is CASSIAGSRLLNEQFF.

V gene TRBV5-1 combines with J gene TRBJ1-4, with D hard to call. Germline V gene lookup returns CDR1 SGHRS and CDR2 YFSETQ. The germline V and J ends were trimmed by 5 bases and 5 bases, with 7 bases remaining between them. The CDR3 runs 12 residues. CDR3 DNA: TGCGCCAGCAGGGGTCTCAATGAAAAACTGTTTTTT. It yields the protein CASRGLNEKLFF.

The chain has TRBV7-9 and TRBJ2-3; D call uncertain. There are 15 residues in the CDR3. Germline-derived CDR1 and CDR2 are SEHNR and FQNEAQ (reference sequence). V lost 5 bases to trimming and J lost 3 bases, with 15 bases between them. CDR3 in amino acids: CASSPRLGRTDTQYF. CDR3 sequence (DNA): TGTGCCAGCAGCCCCCGTTTAGGTAGGACAGATACGCAGTATTTT.

Ten or more counts support this clone. The chain uses TRBV5-1 and TRBJ2-3; D uncertain. V dropped 4 bases and J dropped 6 bases, with 15 bases sitting between them. CDR1 is SGHRS, CDR2 YFSETQ, per germline. There are 14 residues in the CDR3. CDR3 region: CASSAASVGDTQYF. The CDR3 DNA follows: TGCGCCAGCAGCGCAGCTAGTGTCGGGGATACGCAGTATTTT.

This clone has at least ten counts. V usage is TRBV7-8 and J usage is TRBJ1-2; D is perhaps TRBD1 (5 bases). V gave up 5 bases and J gave up 3 bases, with 13 bases separating them. Germline values: CDR1 SGHVS, CDR2 FQNEAQ. This CDR3 contains 14 residues. The CDR3: CASSPARAYYGYTF. Written as DNA, the CDR3 is TGTGCCAGCAGCCCTGCCAGGGCCTACTATGGCTACACCTTC.